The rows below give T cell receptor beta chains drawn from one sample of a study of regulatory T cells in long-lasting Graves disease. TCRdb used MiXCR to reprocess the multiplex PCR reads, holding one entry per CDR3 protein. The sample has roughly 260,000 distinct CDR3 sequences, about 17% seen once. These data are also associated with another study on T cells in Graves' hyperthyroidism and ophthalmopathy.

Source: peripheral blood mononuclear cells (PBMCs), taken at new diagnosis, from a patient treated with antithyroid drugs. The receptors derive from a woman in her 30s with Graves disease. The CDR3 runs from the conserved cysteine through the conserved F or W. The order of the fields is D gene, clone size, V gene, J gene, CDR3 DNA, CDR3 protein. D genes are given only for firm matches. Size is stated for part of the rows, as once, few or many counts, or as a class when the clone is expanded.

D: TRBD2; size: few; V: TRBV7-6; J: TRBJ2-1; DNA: TGTGCCAGCAGCTTAGAAGCGGGGGGGCCGTCCTACAATGAGCAGTTCTTC; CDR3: CASSLEAGGPSYNEQFF
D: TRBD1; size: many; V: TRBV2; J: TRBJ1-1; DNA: TGTGCCAGCAGTGAAGCGCTAACAGGGGTGGGAACTGAAGCTTTCTTT; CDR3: CASSEALTGVGTEAFF
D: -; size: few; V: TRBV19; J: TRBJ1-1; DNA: TGTGCCAGTTTCCGGACCGACACATATGAAGCTTTCTTT; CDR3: CASFRTDTYEAFF
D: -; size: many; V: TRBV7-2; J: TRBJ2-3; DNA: TGTGCCAGCAATCGGGGGCTGGCAGATACGCAGTATTTT; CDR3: CASNRGLADTQYF
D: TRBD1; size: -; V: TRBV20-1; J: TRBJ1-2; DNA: TGCAGTGCAGGATACAGGGGCCCCTATGGCTACACCTTC; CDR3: CSAGYRGPYGYTF
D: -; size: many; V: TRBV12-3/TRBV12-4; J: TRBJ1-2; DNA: TGTGCCAGCAGCCTCACGCGGGGGCTCTATGGCTACACCTTC; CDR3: CASSLTRGLYGYTF
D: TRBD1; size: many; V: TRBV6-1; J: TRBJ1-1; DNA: TGTGCCAGCAGCCAGGGACAGCCACCCGGGGCTTTCTTT; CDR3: CASSQGQPPGAFF
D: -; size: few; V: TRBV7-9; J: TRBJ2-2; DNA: TGTGCCAGCAGCCCCGAATTCGGTTGGAACACCGGGGAGCTGTTTTTT; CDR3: CASSPEFGWNTGELFF
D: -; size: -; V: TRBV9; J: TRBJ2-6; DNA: TGTGCCAGCAGCCCCGCGGGGGCCCTCTCTGGGGCCAACGTCCTGACTTTC; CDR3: CASSPAGALSGANVLTF
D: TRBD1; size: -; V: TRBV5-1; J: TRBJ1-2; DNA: TGCGCCAGCAGCTTGCAGCGGACAGGGGGCCAATATGGCTACACCTTC; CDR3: CASSLQRTGGQYGYTF
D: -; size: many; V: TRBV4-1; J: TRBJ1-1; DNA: TGCGCCAGCAGCCAAGATAATAGTAACACTGAAGCTTTCTTT; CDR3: CASSQDNSNTEAFF
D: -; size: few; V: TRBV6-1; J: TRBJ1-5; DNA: TGTGCCAGCAGCGATCCCAATCAGCCCCAGCATTTT; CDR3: CASSDPNQPQHF
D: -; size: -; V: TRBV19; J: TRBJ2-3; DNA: TGTGCCAGTAGTACGCCCGGACGACCCTCGCCAGATACGCAGTATTTT; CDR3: CASSTPGRPSPDTQYF
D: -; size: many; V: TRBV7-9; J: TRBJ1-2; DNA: TGTGCCAGCAGCTTAGACACTTACTATGGCTACACCTTC; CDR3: CASSLDTYYGYTF
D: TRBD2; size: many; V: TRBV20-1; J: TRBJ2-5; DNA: TGCAGTGCCCCCGCTAGCGGCCCAGAGACCCAGTACTTC; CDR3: CSAPASGPETQYF